This TCR beta chain emerged from a study of cytomegalovirus exposure and HLA in healthy donors. In the study overall: In a previous analysis, some 110 million unique TCR beta sequences were found from 150 million to 200 million T cells.

Broader study findings: In a later analysis, common viral pathogens appeared linked to several of the most significant clusters. Relative to the approximately 700-donor mean, N-insertions were reportedly fewer in an Asian-associated ancestry cluster in a later analysis.

Primers: 60 Vbeta forward and 13 Jbeta reverse. Some clones are missing from TCRdb's copy, which holds only in-frame ones; the method was immunoSEQ multiplex PCR. Counted here are roughly 180,000 clones, roughly four fifths occurring once; the ten biggest clones make up 0.65% to 0.85%. Note on this clone: Its matching antigen is unknown.

This receptor was obtained from a female donor in good health and CMV-seronegative. Sequencing was done on a sample of PBMCs.

CDR3 DNA sequence: TGTGCCAGCAGTTTATTGGGACAGCTTCACACCGGGGAGCTGTTTTTT. This gives the protein CASSLLGQLHTGELFF. The chain combines TRBV28 with TRBJ2-2; TRBD1 matches at 7 bases. The CDR3 has 16 residues. CDR1 and CDR2 from the germline V gene are MDHEN and SYDVKM. Trimming cost V 1 base and J 3 bases; bases outside gene matches: 5.